A single sample gave rise to the 30 T cell receptor beta chains below, sequenced in a study of cytomegalovirus exposure and HLA in healthy donors. The primer mix had 60 Vbeta and 13 Jbeta primers. Profiling relied on immunoSEQ multiplex PCR, and the TCRdb table lists in-frame clones only, not all of them. The table lists a few hundred thousand clones, 75% to 85% of them singletons. Sample: PBMCs. All receptors derive from a woman aged 55-75 years in good health and CMV-seropositive.

CDR3 sequence: CASRTSGSEEQYF. The DNA for the CDR3 is TGCGCCAGCAGGACTAGCGGGAGTGAAGAGCAGTACTTC. V usage is TRBV4-1 and J usage is TRBJ2-7, with TRBD2 matching over 12 bases. Unmatched junction bases numbered 4, after V lost 6 bases and J lost 7 bases. The V gene's germline CDR1 is MGHRA and CDR2 YSYEKL. CDR3 length equals 13 residues.

The chain employs TRBV13 and TRBJ1-1; 8 bases agree with TRBD1. Trimming removed 1 base from V and 8 bases from J; junction bases left unmatched: 9. The CDR3 loop spans 15 amino acids. Germline CDR1 and CDR2: PRHDT and FYEKMQ (reference sequence). CDR3 protein: CASSLVGRGLLEAFF. The CDR3 DNA follows: TGTGCCAGCAGCTTAGTTGGCAGGGGGCTCCTGGAAGCTTTCTTT.

The chain couples TRBV2 to TRBJ2-7, with 7 bases lining up with TRBD2. This CDR3 has 12 amino acids. Germline CDR1 is SNHLY and CDR2 is FYNNEI. The V segment lost 7 bases and the J segment 4 bases; nucleotides outside the gene matches: 4. DNA for the CDR3: TGTGCCAGCATGGGACTATCGTACGAGCAGTACTTC. Its translation: CASMGLSYEQYF.

This chain connects TRBV2 to TRBJ1-1, with 7 nucleotides matching TRBD1. CDR1 is SNHLY, CDR2 FYNNEI, per germline. The ends lost 7 bases at V and 7 bases at J; junction bases unmatched: 9. The CDR3 has 13 residues. CDR3 residues: CASIKGGQIEAFF. Here the CDR3 DNA reads TGTGCCAGCATAAAAGGGGGACAGATTGAAGCTTTCTTT.

This clone was seen once. The V gene is TRBV7-2, the J gene TRBJ2-2; 16 nucleotides match TRBD2. CDR3 length: 17 residues. After removal of 5 bases from V and 5 bases from J, the junction contained 5 bases not matched to a gene. CDR1 and CDR2 (germline): SGHTA, FQGNSA. The CDR3 DNA sequence: TGTGCCAGCAGCCAGGGACTAGCGGGAGGGCTGACCGGGGAGCTGTTTTTT. Encoded protein: CASSQGLAGGLTGELFF.

This clone was counted a single time. V and J are TRBV6-1 and TRBJ2-1; D gene ambiguous. Trimming shortened V by 7 bases and J by 0 bases, and 10 bases separated the two germline ends. The CDR3 consists of 14 residues. The germline V gene encodes CDR1 MNHNS and CDR2 SASEGT. The DNA of the CDR3 is TGTGCCAGCACTCGACAACTCTCCTACAATGAGCAGTTCTTC. Protein: CASTRQLSYNEQFF.

The chain employs TRBV9 and TRBJ1-3, with TRBD1 identical over 9 bases. Per the germline V gene, CDR1 is SGDLS and CDR2 is YYNGEE. V trimming: 3 bases; J trimming: 3 bases; junction bases outside the gene matches: 7. This CDR3 spans 16 amino acids. CDR3 coding DNA: TGTGCCAGCAGCGCAGGACAGGGGATCGGTGGAAACACCATATATTTT. Its translation: CASSAGQGIGGNTIYF.

This rearrangement joins TRBV9 to TRBJ2-5, with D possibly TRBD2 on 5 matching bases. Trimming stripped 4 bases from V and 0 bases from J, with 13 bases between. Germline loops: CDR1 SGDLS, CDR2 YYNGEE. There are 15 residues in the CDR3. The CDR3 bases are TGTGCCAGCAGCCCAAGGACTGCGTACCAAGAGACCCAGTACTTC. The encoded protein is CASSPRTAYQETQYF.

The chain uses TRBV7-6 and TRBJ2-3, with TRBD1 identical over 7 bases. Germline trimming cut 5 bases from V and 1 base from J; bases unmatched to any gene: 9. This CDR3 region has 16 residues. CDR1 SGHVS and CDR2 FNYEAQ come from the germline V gene. CDR3 protein: CASSPRQGRGTDTQYF. The CDR3 nucleotides read TGTGCCAGCAGCCCCCGACAGGGACGGGGCACAGATACGCAGTATTTT.

The gene calls are TRBV15 and TRBJ2-7; D gene unclear. V lost 0 bases and J 4 bases, leaving 10 bases between the germline ends. The CDR3 is made up of 14 amino acids. From germline, CDR1 is LNHNV and CDR2 YYDKDF (reference sequence). The CDR3 DNA reads as TGTGCCACCAGCAGAGAGTTTCAGGCTTACGAGCAGTACTTC. It specifies CATSREFQAYEQYF.

The V gene is TRBV6-1, the J gene TRBJ2-7, with a tentative D call TRBD2 (5 bases). V gave up 7 bases and J gave up 1 base, with 14 bases separating them. The CDR3 totals 14 residues. CDR1 is MNHNS and CDR2 is SASEGT in the germline V gene. The CDR3 nucleotides read TGTGCCAGCACCAGAGCCGGGAATTCCTACGAGCAGTACTTC. Translation: CASTRAGNSYEQYF.

The J gene is TRBJ2-1, the V gene TRBV12-5, with 7 nucleotides matching TRBD1. The CDR3 extends over 14 amino acids. J was trimmed by 6 bases and V by 2 bases; bases with no gene match: 4. Germline V gene data show CDR1 as LGHNT and CDR2 as FRNRAP. The DNA of the CDR3 is TGTGCTAGTGGTTTGCCTGGACAGGTCAATGAGCAGTTCTTC. Translation: CASGLPGQVNEQFF. Using reference TRBV12-5 and TRBJ2-1 for the parts outside the CDR3, the full variable domain is DARVTQTPRHKVTEMGQEVTMRCQPILGHNTVFWYRQTMMQGLELLAYFRNRAPLDDSGMPKDRFSAEMPDATLATLKIQPSEPRDSAVYFCASGLPGQVNEQFFGPGTRLTVL.

This clone showed up just once. This chain joins TRBV5-1 and TRBJ1-2, with 7 bases fitting TRBD1. The CDR3 consists of 15 residues. Germline loops: CDR1 SGHRS, CDR2 YFSETQ. The V gene end was trimmed by 3 bases and the J gene end by 6 bases; junction bases not matched to a gene: 11. This CDR3 reads CASSSLTGTENGYTF. The CDR3 DNA follows: TGCGCCAGCAGCTCTTTAACCGGGACAGAGAATGGCTACACCTTC.

The chain links TRBV9 to TRBJ2-7; maybe TRBD2 (6 bases). Per germline, CDR1 SGDLS and CDR2 YYNGEE. V was trimmed by 0 bases and J by 7 bases, leaving 17 bases between them. There are 15 residues in the CDR3. The CDR3 sequence: CASSVVASEGGEQYF. The CDR3 DNA is TGTGCCAGCAGCGTAGTAGCCTCCGAAGGAGGGGAGCAGTACTTC.

The chain recombines TRBV30 with TRBJ1-1; the D is unclear. The CDR3 runs to 12 residues. Germline V CDR1 and CDR2: GTSNPN, SVGIG (reference sequence). V was cut by 3 bases and J by 7 bases, with 12 bases left in between. CDR3 coding DNA: TGTGCCTGGAGCCGAAAACGGGTTGAAGCTTTCTTT. This translates into CAWSRKRVEAFF.

This clone showed up just a few times. The V and J genes are TRBV27 and TRBJ1-2; TRBD1 might be the D (5 bases). Germline V CDR1 and CDR2: MNHEY, SMNVEV (reference sequence). The CDR3 consists of 14 residues. Trimming stripped 4 bases from V and 1 base from J, with 10 bases between. CDR3 DNA: TGTGCCAGCAGTTCGCTGGACATTAACTATGGCTACACCTTC. It encodes CASSSLDINYGYTF.

V and J are TRBV9 and TRBJ2-7; D possibly corresponds to TRBD1 (5 bases). The CDR3 spans 14 residues. Per the germline V gene, CDR1 is SGDLS and CDR2 is YYNGEE. V dropped 4 bases and J dropped 3 bases, with 14 bases sitting between them. CDR3 loop: CASSQGPPIYEQYF. The CDR3 coding sequence is TGTGCCAGCAGCCAGGGTCCCCCCATCTACGAGCAGTACTTC.

The chain is built from TRBV18 and TRBJ2-1; no clear D. The germline V gene has CDR1 KGHSH and CDR2 LQKENI. The CDR3 consists of 13 residues. V was trimmed by 3 bases and J by 5 bases, leaving 8 bases between them. DNA of the CDR3: TGTGCCAGCTCACCGGTGGCGGACAATGAGCAGTTCTTC. It specifies CASSPVADNEQFF.

CDR3 sequence reads: CASSQDHWGLSYNEQFF. CDR3 sequence (DNA): TGCGCCAGCAGCCAAGATCATTGGGGACTCTCCTACAATGAGCAGTTCTTC. The chain is built from TRBV4-1 and TRBJ2-1; perhaps TRBD2 as D (6 bases). CDR3 length equals 17 residues. The germline V gene has CDR1 MGHRA and CDR2 YSYEKL. V lost 0 bases, J lost 0 bases, and 12 bases lay in between.

This chain connects TRBV10-3 to TRBJ1-1, with TRBD1 identical over 7 bases. The trim removed 4 bases at V and 1 base at J, leaving 0 bases unmatched. Germline V gives CDR1 ENHRY, CDR2 SYGVKD. The CDR3 length is 13 residues. CDR3 in DNA: TGTGCCATCAGTGGACAGGGGAACACTGAAGCTTTCTTT. It translates to CAISGQGNTEAFF.

This clone was recorded only once. The chain couples TRBV19 to TRBJ2-7; 10 nucleotides align to TRBD2. J lost 5 bases, V lost 5 bases, and 6 bases had no gene match. From germline, CDR1 is LNHDA and CDR2 SQIVND (reference sequence). The CDR3 is 14 residues long. This CDR3 is CASSPSGSSDEQYF. In DNA, the CDR3 is TGTGCCAGTAGTCCTAGCGGGAGCAGCGACGAGCAGTACTTC.

The rearrangement uses TRBV5-4 and TRBJ1-2; no clear D gene. V shed 0 bases and J shed 0 bases, with 12 bases lying between them. The CDR3 is 16 residues long. CDR1 SGHNT and CDR2 YYREEE come from the germline V gene (reference sequence). The CDR3 nucleotides read TGTGCCAGCAGCTTGGTCCCCGACGGAGCTAACTATGGCTACACCTTC. Its translation: CASSLVPDGANYGYTF.

This CDR3 reads CASSLAGGGDTQYF. CDR3 coding DNA: TGTGCCAGCAGCTTAGCGGGAGGGGGAGATACGCAGTATTTT. The rearrangement uses TRBV6-5 and TRBJ2-3; 11 nucleotides agree with TRBD2. From germline, CDR1 is MNHEY and CDR2 SVGAGI. The J segment lost 5 bases and the V segment lost 6 bases, leaving 4 bases of the junction unmatched. The CDR3 loop spans 14 amino acids.

This clone showed up just once. The V gene is TRBV6-5, the J gene TRBJ1-3, with a possible D match to TRBD1 (5 bases). The V end was cut by 4 bases, the J end by 10 bases, with 17 bases between. The CDR3 loop spans 14 amino acids. Per the germline V gene, CDR1 is MNHEY and CDR2 is SVGAGI. This CDR3 reads CASSSWSSGITIYF. CDR3 nucleotides: TGTGCCAGCAGTTCGTGGTCTTCAGGGATTACCATATATTTT.

The chain couples TRBV7-9 to TRBJ1-1; 9 bases agree with TRBD1. V trimming: 4 bases; J trimming: 4 bases; junction bases outside the gene matches: 7. Germline assignment: CDR1 SEHNR and CDR2 FQNEAQ (reference sequence). The CDR3 extends over 15 amino acids. CDR3 nucleotides: TGTGCCAGCAGCTATACAGGGGGCGTTCGCACTGAAGCTTTCTTT. Residues: CASSYTGGVRTEAFF.

The CDR3 nucleotides are TGTGCCAGCAGTTACTCTGACAGCACCTATGGCTACACCTTC. This codes for CASSYSDSTYGYTF. The genes are TRBV6-5 and TRBJ1-2, with TRBD1 as a possible D gene (5 bases). The CDR3 is 14 residues long. The V gene lost 0 bases and the J gene lost 4 bases, with 9 bases spanning the gap. Germline V CDR1 and CDR2: MNHEY, SVGAGI.

CDR3 sequence reads: CASSFRAYEQYF. CDR3 in DNA: TGTGCCAGCAGCTTCCGGGCCTACGAGCAGTACTTC. The gene calls are TRBV13 and TRBJ2-7; D is undetermined. V was cut by 3 bases and J by 2 bases, with 5 bases left in between. The CDR3 covers 12 residues. Germline CDR1 is PRHDT and CDR2 is FYEKMQ (reference sequence).

This clone was seen more than once but under ten times. V gene TRBV7-8 combines with J gene TRBJ2-1; 11 nucleotides agree with TRBD2. The CDR3 contains 16 residues. The germline gives CDR1 SGHVS, CDR2 FQNEAQ. J was trimmed by 7 bases and V by 5 bases; bases with no gene match: 10. The CDR3 DNA is TGTGCCAGCAGCGAGATAGCGGGAGGGCCGTGGAATGAGCAGTTCTTC. Amino acids: CASSEIAGGPWNEQFF.

Of note for this clone: One end of the junction does not line up with germline, which may come from a read error. In nucleotides, the CDR3 is TGCGCCAGCAGCCGAAGCGGGCCCTACAATGATCAGTTCTTC. It translates to CASSRSGPYNDQFF. The chain recombines TRBV5-1 with TRBJ2-1; maybe TRBD2 (6 bases). The germline gives CDR1 SGHRS, CDR2 YFSETQ. This CDR3 comprises 14 residues.

The chain links TRBV28 to TRBJ1-1, with 7 bases identical to TRBD1. Germline-derived CDR1 and CDR2 are MDHEN and SYDVKM. The CDR3 length is 17 residues. V shed 4 bases and J 3 bases; nucleotides not matched to a gene: 14. CDR3: CASSSPNRGGFDTEAFF. DNA for the CDR3: TGTGCCAGCAGTTCCCCCAACAGGGGAGGATTCGACACTGAAGCTTTCTTT.